The 32 T cell receptor beta chains below come from one sample, sequenced in a study of T cell responses to AZD1222 COVID-19 vaccine. Here immunoSEQ multiplex PCR was the method, and the copy in TCRdb shows in-frame clones only, minus some. Of 200,000 to 250,000 clones in the sample, just over 90% were seen once. The sequenced sample was peripheral blood, obtained on day 0 of MenACWY control vaccination. The receptors come from an adult in good health.

The chain recombines TRBV4-1 with TRBJ2-7; D gene unclear. Germline lookup yields CDR1 MGHRA and CDR2 YSYEKL. Deletions cut 0 bases from V and 3 bases from J, with 9 bases between. CDR3 length equals 14 residues. The CDR3 protein is CASSQENTYYEQYF. The CDR3 nucleotides are TGCGCCAGCAGCCAAGAGAACACCTACTACGAGCAGTACTTC.

The chain has TRBV2 and TRBJ1-1, with D unclear. This CDR3 region has 13 residues. Trimming removed 6 bases from V and 0 bases from J, with 8 bases in between. CDR1 is SNHLY, CDR2 FYNNEI, per germline. The CDR3 sequence: CASSIVLNTEAFF. The CDR3 DNA follows: TGTGCCAGCAGCATCGTTTTGAACACTGAAGCTTTCTTT.

The chain joins TRBV14 to TRBJ2-7; a possible D gene is TRBD2 (5 bases). Between the trimmed V and J ends, which lost 4 bases and 11 bases, there was a span of 12 bases. The CDR3 is made up of 11 amino acids. Germline lookup yields CDR1 SGHDN and CDR2 FVKESK. The CDR3 is CASSRGPREYF. The CDR3 nucleotides read TGTGCCAGCAGCCGAGGGCCGCGAGAGTACTTC.

The chain has TRBV5-6 and TRBJ1-1; 8 bases are shared with TRBD1. CDR1 and CDR2 (germline): SGHDT, YYEEEE. CDR3 length equals 16 residues. The ends lost 2 bases at V and 1 base at J; junction bases unmatched: 7. The CDR3 nucleotides are TGTGCCAGCAGCTTAATCGACAGGGGAAAGAACACTGAAGCTTTCTTT. It encodes CASSLIDRGKNTEAFF.

The chain couples TRBV5-6 to TRBJ2-7; a weak D match, TRBD1 (6 bases). CDR1 is SGHDT and CDR2 is YYEEEE in the germline V gene. The CDR3 length is 13 residues. Trimming left V 4 bases short and J 7 bases short, with 15 bases between. This chain's CDR3 is CASSQGYLFEQYF. Written as DNA, the CDR3 is TGTGCCAGCAGCCAGGGGTACCTCTTTGAGCAGTACTTC. The variable domain in full, with the rest retrieved from reference TRBV5-6 and TRBJ2-7, is DAGVTQSPTHLIKTRGQQVTLRCSPKSGHDTVSWYQQALGQGPQFIFQYYEEEERQRGNFPDRFSGHQFPNYSSELNVNALLLGDSALYLCASSQGYLFEQYFGPGTRLTVT.

This clone has just a few counts. This chain joins TRBV7-2 and TRBJ1-3; D is perhaps TRBD1 (6 bases). The germline gives CDR1 SGHTA, CDR2 FQGNSA. Trimming cost V 3 bases and J 1 base, with 16 bases left between them. CDR3 size: 17 residues. CDR3 region: CASSFSGEKVSGNTIYF. Written as DNA, the CDR3 is TGTGCCAGCAGCTTCTCAGGGGAGAAAGTATCTGGAAACACCATATATTTT.

The CDR3 here is CASRRVQDRLRVTEAFF. The CDR3 bases are TGTGCCAGCAGGAGGGTTCAGGATCGCCTCCGTGTCACTGAAGCTTTCTTT. This chain links TRBV2 with TRBJ1-1, with D unclear. The CDR3 is 17 residues long. Trimming left V 6 bases short and J 4 bases short, with 24 bases between. Germline CDR1 is SNHLY and CDR2 is FYNNEI. Filled out from reference TRBV2 and TRBJ1-1, the complete variable domain reads EPEVTQTPSHQVTQMGQEVILRCVPISNHLYFYWYRQILGQKVEFLVSFYNNEISEKSEIFDDQFSVERPDGSNFTLKIRSTKLEDSAMYFCASRRVQDRLRVTEAFFGQGTRLTVV.

The J gene is TRBJ2-1, the V gene TRBV5-1; TRBD2 agrees at 8 bases. Trimming removed 3 bases from V and 4 bases from J; junction bases left unmatched: 3. CDR3 length equals 14 residues. Germline lookup yields CDR1 SGHRS and CDR2 YFSETQ. CDR3 nucleotides: TGCGCCAGCAGCTGGGGCGGGGGGTACAATGAGCAGTTCTTC. It specifies CASSWGGGYNEQFF.

The chain carries TRBV6-2 or TRBV6-3 and TRBJ2-1; possibly TRBD2 for D (10 bases). Trimming removed 6 bases from V and 5 bases from J, with 29 bases in between. Germline lookup yields CDR1 MNHEY and CDR2 SVGEGT. The length of the CDR3 is 19 residues. CDR3 amino acids: CASSPWDRAKRGGHNEQFF. CDR3 nucleotide sequence: TGTGCCAGCAGCCCGTGGGACAGGGCTAAGCGGGGGGGCCACAATGAGCAGTTCTTC.

The chain combines TRBV5-1 with TRBJ2-5; D call uncertain. The length of the CDR3 is 14 residues. Germline CDR1 reads SGHRS; CDR2 reads YFSETQ. Trimming stripped 1 base from V and 0 bases from J, with 7 bases between. The CDR3: CASSLLSHQETQYF. Written as DNA, the CDR3 is TGCGCCAGCAGCTTGCTGTCACACCAAGAGACCCAGTACTTC.

The CDR3 DNA reads TGCGCCAGCAGCTTGTTGTCGGGTTTTCAGGGTGGGACTGAAGCTTTCTTT. Protein sequence: CASSLLSGFQGGTEAFF. The chain carries TRBV5-1 and TRBJ1-1; perhaps TRBD1 as D (5 bases). V lost 1 base, J lost 5 bases, and 21 bases lay in between. The CDR3 spans 17 residues. Per the germline V gene, CDR1 is SGHRS and CDR2 is YFSETQ.

The rearrangement links TRBV5-1 to TRBJ1-6; D remains ambiguous. Trimming took off 6 bases at V and 9 bases at J, with 10 bases between the two ends. The CDR3 spans 12 residues. CDR1 and CDR2 from the germline V gene are SGHRS and YFSETQ. The CDR3: CASKGGSSPLHF. The CDR3 DNA sequence: TGCGCCAGCAAAGGAGGGAGTTCACCCCTCCACTTT.

The chain has TRBV30 and TRBJ1-2; no clear D gene. Germline CDR1 GTSNPN, CDR2 SVGIG (reference sequence). Trimming stripped 0 bases from V and 4 bases from J, with 15 bases between. The CDR3 loop spans 15 amino acids. The CDR3 DNA reads as TGTGCCTGGAGTGTACAAGGCGGAACCCCCTATGGCTACACCTTC. Amino acid sequence: CAWSVQGGTPYGYTF.

The V and J genes are TRBV7-9 and TRBJ2-7; D not resolved. The CDR3 runs to 13 residues. Germline V CDR1 and CDR2: SEHNR, FQNEAQ (reference sequence). Trimming took off 0 bases at V and 5 bases at J, with 8 bases between the two ends. CDR3 residues: CASSLAGSHEQYF. The CDR3, as DNA: TGTGCCAGCAGCTTAGCGGGTAGCCACGAGCAGTACTTC.

The V call is TRBV4-2, the J call TRBJ1-4; 8 positions match TRBD1. The CDR3 runs 14 residues. Germline V gene data show CDR1 as LGHNA and CDR2 as YNFKEQ. Germline trimming cut 5 bases from V and 7 bases from J; bases unmatched to any gene: 6. The CDR3, as DNA: TGTGCCAGCAGCAAGGACAGGGTTAGTGAAAAACTGTTTTTT. It encodes CASSKDRVSEKLFF.

The V call is TRBV6-6, the J call TRBJ2-7; 12 nucleotides agree with TRBD2. V lost 5 bases and J lost 0; bases outside the gene matches: 5. CDR1 and CDR2 (germline): MNHNY, SVGAGI (reference sequence). This CDR3 is 16 amino acids long. The DNA for the CDR3 is TGTGCCAGCAGTACTGGACTAGCGGGGATCTCCTACGAGCAGTACTTC. It encodes CASSTGLAGISYEQYF.

The V and J genes are TRBV11-1 and TRBJ2-7, with 7 bases fitting TRBD1. Germline-derived CDR1 and CDR2 are SGHAT and FQDESV (reference sequence). The ends lost 1 base at V and 5 bases at J; junction bases unmatched: 8. This CDR3 region has 15 residues. CDR3 in amino acids: CASSLGGTVAHEQYF. The CDR3 nucleotides read TGTGCCAGCAGCTTAGGGGGGACAGTAGCCCACGAGCAGTACTTC.

The rearrangement links TRBV15 to TRBJ2-7; possible D gene TRBD1, 7 bases. Trimming shortened V by 3 bases and J by 3 bases, and 15 bases separated the two germline ends. The CDR3 loop spans 15 amino acids. CDR1 and CDR2 from the germline V gene are LNHNV and YYDKDF (reference sequence). CDR3: CATSSIGQEGYEQYF. DNA of the CDR3: TGTGCCACCAGCAGTATTGGACAGGAGGGCTACGAGCAGTACTTC. Supplemented by reference TRBV15 and TRBJ2-7, the full variable domain reads DAMVIQNPRYQVTQFGKPVTLSCSQTLNHNVMYWYQQKSSQAPKLLFHYYDKDFNNEADTPDNFQSRRPNTSFCFLDIRSPGLGDTAMYLCATSSIGQEGYEQYFGPGTRLTVT.

The V and J genes are TRBV28 and TRBJ2-3; perhaps D is TRBD1 or TRBD2 (6 bases each). The CDR3 runs to 16 residues. The germline V gene has CDR1 MDHEN and CDR2 SYDVKM. V was clipped by 3 bases and J by 2 bases, with 15 bases between them. The DNA of the CDR3 is TGTGCCAGCAGTTTTTCGGGGGCGCAGTACACAGATACGCAGTATTTT. It codes for CASSFSGAQYTDTQYF.

This rearrangement joins TRBV9 to TRBJ1-1; tentative D call: TRBD1 (5 bases). Germline V gene data show CDR1 as SGDLS and CDR2 as YYNGEE. The CDR3 has 17 amino acids. Trimming stripped 7 bases from V and 0 bases from J, with 22 bases between. For the CDR3, the DNA is TGTGCCAGCGGAAGGTACCGGGACGGCTACTTGAACACTGAAGCTTTCTTT. Translated: CASGRYRDGYLNTEAFF.

The V call is TRBV3-1 (or the pseudogene TRBV3-2), the J call TRBJ1-1; D remains unclear. V lost 2 bases and J 4 bases, leaving 14 bases between the germline ends. Germline V gene data show CDR1 as LGHDT and CDR2 as YNNKEL (reference sequence). The CDR3 spans 15 residues. CDR3: CASSQLGLSGTEAFF. CDR3 in DNA: TGTGCCAGCAGCCAATTGGGTCTTTCGGGCACTGAAGCTTTCTTT.

The chain carries TRBV24-1 and TRBJ2-5, with D uncertain. The germline CDR1 and CDR2 sequences are KGHDR and SFDVKD. Trimming cost V 10 bases and J 1 base, with 12 bases left between them. The CDR3 length is 13 residues. In nucleotides, the CDR3 is TGTGCCACGGGGTCAGCAGTCCAAGAGACCCAGTACTTC. This sequence encodes CATGSAVQETQYF.

This chain joins TRBV5-1 and TRBJ2-7; 9 bases line up with TRBD1. V lost 1 base, J lost 6 bases, and 5 bases stayed unmatched. Germline V gene sequence: CDR1 SGHRS, CDR2 YFSETQ. CDR3 length equals 14 residues. CDR3 sequence reads: CASSLFGQGTEQYF. The CDR3, as DNA: TGCGCCAGCAGCTTGTTCGGACAGGGGACCGAGCAGTACTTC. Full variable domain (missing parts from reference TRBV5-1 and TRBJ2-7): KAGVTQTPRYLIKTRGQQVTLSCSPISGHRSVSWYQQTPGQGLQFLFEYFSETQRNKGNFPGRFSGRQFSNSRSEMNVSTLELGDSALYLCASSLFGQGTEQYFGPGTRLTVT.

This chain connects TRBV6-6 to TRBJ1-5, with unresolved D. V was pared by 4 bases and J by 0 bases, with 10 bases between. The CDR3 is 15 residues long. Germline V gene sequence: CDR1 MNHNY, CDR2 SVGAGI (reference sequence). The CDR3 nucleotides are TGTGCCAGCAGTTCTCAGGCACTTAGCAATCAGCCCCAGCATTTT. The encoded protein is CASSSQALSNQPQHF.

V gene TRBV7-9 combines with J gene TRBJ1-4; a possible D gene is TRBD1 (6 bases). V lost 1 base and J lost 10, with 19 bases in between. The CDR3 has 16 amino acids. Looked up from germline, CDR1 is SEHNR and CDR2 is FQNEAQ (reference sequence). DNA for the CDR3: TGTGCCAGCAGCTTAGGCGACAGGACCACGGAAGGAAAACTGTTTTTT. Amino acid sequence: CASSLGDRTTEGKLFF.

This clone was recorded a few times. This CDR3 reads CAWSVQSYYGYTF. In nucleotides, the CDR3 is TGTGCCTGGAGTGTACAAAGTTACTATGGCTACACCTTC. V usage is TRBV30 and J usage is TRBJ1-2; D remains unclear. The CDR3 contains 13 residues. Trimming left V 0 bases short and J 3 bases short, with 8 bases between. Germline-derived CDR1 and CDR2 are GTSNPN and SVGIG (reference sequence).

This clone was picked up one time. The chain combines TRBV9 with TRBJ2-3; 9 nucleotides agree with TRBD1. V was pared by 3 bases and J by 1 base, with 9 bases of the junction left unmatched. Per the germline V gene, CDR1 is SGDLS and CDR2 is YYNGEE. The CDR3 is made up of 17 amino acids. The CDR3 DNA reads TGTGCCAGCAGCGCCTCCGGGACAGGGACGGGCACAGATACGCAGTATTTT. Its translation: CASSASGTGTGTDTQYF.

The chain uses TRBV3-1 (or the pseudogene TRBV3-2) and TRBJ1-2; D is ambiguous. The CDR3 totals 15 residues. Trimming removed 0 bases from V and 4 bases from J, with 12 bases in between. In germline, CDR1 is LGHDT, CDR2 YNNKEL (reference sequence). The CDR3 here is CASSQDIRGSYGYTF. Written as DNA, the CDR3 is TGTGCCAGCAGCCAAGATATCCGGGGATCCTATGGCTACACCTTC.

This chain uses TRBV18 with TRBJ1-2; 7 nucleotides match TRBD1. V lost 2 bases and J lost 5; bases outside the gene matches: 8. This CDR3 region has 15 residues. CDR1 KGHSH and CDR2 LQKENI come from the germline V gene. The CDR3 protein is CASSPMSQGVYGYTF. The CDR3 DNA follows: TGTGCCAGCTCACCAATGTCCCAGGGGGTATATGGCTACACCTTC.

The chain has TRBV13 and TRBJ2-1, with a weak D call TRBD2 (5 bases). In germline, CDR1 is PRHDT, CDR2 FYEKMQ (reference sequence). The CDR3 has 15 amino acids. V lost 6 bases and J 6 bases, leaving 18 bases between the germline ends. DNA of the CDR3: TGTGCCAGCAGACATGTAGAAGGTGGAGGCAATGAGCAGTTCTTC. Amino acids: CASRHVEGGGNEQFF.

V gene TRBV18 combines with J gene TRBJ1-4, with a tentative D call TRBD1 (5 bases). The germline gives CDR1 KGHSH, CDR2 LQKENI. The CDR3 runs to 15 residues. V shed 2 bases and J shed 4 bases, with 11 bases lying between them. Here the CDR3 reads CASSPISGGNEKLFF. The CDR3 bases are TGTGCCAGCTCACCAATCAGTGGGGGTAATGAAAAACTGTTTTTT.

The chain couples TRBV19 to TRBJ1-5; TRBD1 matches at 8 bases. Trimming took 6 bases from V and 1 from J; bases not matched to a gene: 11. Per the germline V gene, CDR1 is LNHDA and CDR2 is SQIVND (reference sequence). The CDR3 is 17 amino acids. The CDR3 DNA reads TGTGCCAGTAGAAGACAGGGGAACTCGCCCAGCAATCAGCCCCAGCATTTT. It specifies CASRRQGNSPSNQPQHF. Variable domain in full (rest from reference TRBV19 and TRBJ1-5): DGGITQSPKYLFRKEGQNVTLSCEQNLNHDAMYWYRQDPGQGLRLIYYSQIVNDFQKGDIAEGYSVSREKKESFPLTVTSAQKNPTAFYLCASRRQGNSPSNQPQHFGDGTRLSIL.